A selection of T cell receptor beta chains follows, all from one sample in a study of shared clonotypes between healthy human individuals. Only in-frame clones appear in the TCRdb table, and some are missing; sequencing was by immunoSEQ multiplex PCR. Of 2 million to 2.5 million clones listed, more than 90% were seen once; the top ten hold less than 0.15%. The sequencing input was naive CD4+ T cells sorted from blood. The receptors were gathered from a man aged 18-30 years in good health. CDR3s include the opening cysteine and the closing phenylalanine or tryptophan.

v_call,j_call,cdr3_aa
TRBV9,TRBJ1-2,CASSTTDRGAGYTF
TRBV18,TRBJ1-1,CASSPGGGAAEAFF
TRBV5-4,TRBJ2-5,CASSSGTSGRVGTQYF
TRBV7-9,TRBJ1-4,CASSSQTGSNEKLFF
TRBV27,TRBJ2-1,CASSLSPGTYNEQFF
TRBV14,TRBJ2-7,CASSPRDPYEQYF
TRBV6-1,TRBJ2-7,CASSVSGQSNEQYF
TRBV5-1,TRBJ2-1,CASSLAQTVDNEQFF
TRBV19,TRBJ1-1,CASSNGQGVGKAFF
TRBV4-1,TRBJ2-7,CASSRPGQGVYEQYF
TRBV18,TRBJ2-7,CASSPFLDRVTSYEQYF
TRBV19,TRBJ1-5,CASLGQGYGASNQPQHF
TRBV14,TRBJ2-2,CASSLITGELFF
TRBV2,TRBJ2-5,CASSAQETQYF
TRBV7-2,TRBJ2-7,CASSLERAGLYEQYF
TRBV6-6,TRBJ2-7,CASRESSYEQYF
TRBV11-2,TRBJ2-7,CASSQSPDEQYF
TRBV5-1,TRBJ2-1,CASSSDLGFLSYNEQFF
TRBV7-9,TRBJ1-5,CASSQGIGSNQPQHF
TRBV10-3,TRBJ1-4,CAISSGTPATNEKLFF
TRBV2,TRBJ1-5,CASSEEGNQPQHF
TRBV11-2,TRBJ2-7,CASSTTGGVEQYF
TRBV4-1,TRBJ2-7,CASSQGGGPYEQYF
TRBV6-6,TRBJ1-1,CASSYTGGGTEAFF
TRBV7-2,TRBJ2-5,CASSAAAETQYF
TRBV6-5,TRBJ2-7,CASNTGSSYEQYF